The text below deals with one T cell receptor beta chain. Its antigen is currently unknown. The data derive from a study of cytomegalovirus exposure and HLA in healthy donors. Across the whole study: Among roughly 180 million T cells, an earlier analysis found 117 million unique TCR beta sequences.

Findings and limits, study-wide: What TCR beta sequences reportedly achieved was accurate prediction of HLA-A and HLA-B alleles in most subjects.

Vbeta (60) and Jbeta (13) primers were used in the PCR. Profiled with immunoSEQ multiplex PCR; TCRdb holds only in-frame clones, not every one. Of tens of thousands of clones in the sample, around 53% were seen once. This CDR3 has 18 amino acids. Germline CDR1 MGHRA, CDR2 YSYEKL. V dropped 0 bases and J dropped 5 bases, with 19 bases sitting between them. This rearrangement joins TRBV4-1 to TRBJ2-2; a possible D gene is TRBD2 (6 bases). The sequence derives from a woman aged 40 to 49 in good health and CMV-seropositive. The specimen was PBMCs. The CDR3 sequence: CASSQERAGPRLTGELFF. The CDR3 nucleotides read TGCGCCAGCAGCCAAGAAAGGGCGGGGCCGCGATTAACCGGGGAGCTGTTTTTT.